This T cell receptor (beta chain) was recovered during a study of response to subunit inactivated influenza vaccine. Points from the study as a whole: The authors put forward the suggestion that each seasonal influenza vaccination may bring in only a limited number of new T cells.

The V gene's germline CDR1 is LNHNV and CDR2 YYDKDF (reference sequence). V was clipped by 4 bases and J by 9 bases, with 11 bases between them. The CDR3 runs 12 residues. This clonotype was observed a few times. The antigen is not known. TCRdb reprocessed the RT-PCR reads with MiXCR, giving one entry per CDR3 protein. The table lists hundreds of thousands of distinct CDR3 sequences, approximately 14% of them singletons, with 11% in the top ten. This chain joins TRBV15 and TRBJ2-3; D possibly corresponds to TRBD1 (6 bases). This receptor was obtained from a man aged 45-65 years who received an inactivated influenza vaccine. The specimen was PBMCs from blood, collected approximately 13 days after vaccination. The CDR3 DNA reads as TGTGCCACCAGCATTGGACAGAAGACGCAGTATTTT. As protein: CATSIGQKTQYF.